These T cell receptor beta chains were read from a single sample in a study of shared clonotypes between healthy human individuals. Libraries were prepared by immunoSEQ multiplex PCR; TCRdb keeps only in-frame clonotypes and omits some of them. The sample records about 2.1 million clones, about 93% being singletons. Sequenced material: naive CD8+ T cells from PBMCs. These receptors were taken from a man aged 18 to 29 in good health. Some clones in this sample may be carry-over from other donors' samples. Each CDR3 is given with its conserved first and last residue. D genes are given only for firm matches. Rows may omit the clone size; those that give it use once, few, many or a size class.

clone_size j_call v_call d_call cdr3_aa cdr3_nt
NA TRBJ2-2 TRBV4-1 TRBD2 CASSQGREGPGELFF TGCGCCAGCAGCCAAGGTCGGGAGGGACCCGGGGAGCTGTTTTTT
NA TRBJ2-7 TRBV9 TRBD2 CASSAEGTSNSEQYF TGTGCCAGCAGCGCCGAGGGGACTAGCAATTCCGAGCAGTACTTC
NA TRBJ2-1 TRBV9 NA CASSGVGAYNEQFF TGTGCCAGCAGCGGGGTGGGTGCTTACAATGAGCAGTTCTTC
NA TRBJ2-1 TRBV30 NA CAWSVIRNRVNEQFF TGTGCCTGGAGTGTAATCAGGAACAGGGTCAATGAGCAGTTCTTC
NA TRBJ2-2 TRBV27 NA CASSSRTDRPNTGELFF TGTGCCAGCAGTTCACGAACGGACAGACCTAACACCGGGGAGCTGTTTTTT
once TRBJ1-5 TRBV7-9 NA CATQEYSNQPQHF TGTGCCACTCAGGAGTATAGCAATCAGCCCCAGCATTTT
NA TRBJ2-7 TRBV4-1 NA CASSQMGLGYEQYF TGCGCCAGCAGCCAAATGGGTCTGGGCTACGAGCAGTACTTC
NA TRBJ2-7 TRBV27 TRBD2 CASRTRAGEIYEQYF TGTGCCAGCAGGACGAGGGCGGGAGAAATCTACGAGCAGTACTTC
NA TRBJ2-7 TRBV7-9 TRBD2 CASSLVGLAGYEQYF TGTGCCAGCAGCTTAGTAGGCCTAGCGGGATACGAGCAGTACTTC
NA TRBJ2-7 TRBV4-1 NA CASSQGRQSDYEQYF TGCGCCAGCAGCCAAGGCCGGCAAAGCGACTACGAGCAGTACTTC
NA TRBJ2-7 TRBV27 TRBD1 CASSATPGQGAYEQYF TGTGCCAGCAGTGCCACACCGGGACAGGGGGCCTACGAGCAGTACTTC
NA TRBJ2-7 TRBV29-1 TRBD1 CSVSGGSSYEQYF TGCAGCGTTTCAGGGGGCAGCTCCTACGAGCAGTACTTC
once TRBJ2-1 TRBV29-1 TRBD1 CSVWTGGTEQFF TGCAGCGTTTGGACAGGGGGGACTGAGCAGTTCTTC
NA TRBJ2-1 TRBV28 TRBD2 CASSFPTSGARSYNEQFF TGTGCCAGCAGTTTCCCCACTAGCGGGGCAAGATCCTACAATGAGCAGTTCTTC
NA TRBJ1-2 TRBV7-2 NA CASSLSTGTYGYTF TGTGCCAGCAGCTTAAGTACAGGGACCTATGGCTACACCTTC
NA TRBJ1-4 TRBV4-3 NA CASSQDWGRVTGREKLFF TGCGCCAGCAGCCAAGATTGGGGAAGGGTGACCGGTAGGGAAAAACTGTTTTTT
NA TRBJ1-5 TRBV6-5 NA CASSDSTSGNQPQHF TGTGCCAGCAGTGACTCCACGTCGGGGAATCAGCCCCAGCATTTT
once TRBJ2-1 TRBV19 NA CASSMVLMAPDNEQFF TGTGCCAGTAGTATGGTCTTGATGGCGCCCGACAATGAGCAGTTCTTC
NA TRBJ2-3 TRBV4-2 TRBD2 CASSQGQRLAGSGTDTQYF TGTGCCAGCAGCCAAGGTCAGAGACTAGCGGGATCGGGCACAGATACGCAGTATTTT
NA TRBJ2-7 TRBV5-4 NA CASSALEQYF TGTGCCAGCAGCGCACTCGAGCAGTACTTC
NA TRBJ2-7 TRBV6-5 NA CASSQTWGEQYF TGTGCCAGCAGTCAGACATGGGGCGAGCAGTACTTC
NA TRBJ2-3 TRBV5-1 NA CASSLAAPDTQYF TGCGCCAGCAGCTTGGCAGCCCCAGATACGCAGTATTTT
few TRBJ1-1 TRBV9 NA CASSVGSNTEAFF TGTGCCAGCAGCGTGGGTTCGAACACTGAAGCTTTCTTT
once TRBJ2-1 TRBV6-5 TRBD2 CASSPSGRRGEQFF TGTGCCAGCAGTCCTAGCGGGAGGAGAGGAGAGCAGTTCTTC
once TRBJ2-7 TRBV19 TRBD2 CASSSGLAGGEQYF TGTGCCAGTAGTTCGGGACTAGCGGGAGGCGAGCAGTACTTC
few TRBJ1-5 TRBV30 NA CAWSVGFDNQPQHF TGTGCCTGGAGTGTGGGTTTTGACAATCAGCCCCAGCATTTT
NA TRBJ2-3 TRBV5-5 TRBD1 CASSLWRDRPFTDTQYF TGTGCCAGCAGCTTGTGGAGGGACAGGCCGTTCACAGATACGCAGTATTTT
NA TRBJ2-7 TRBV10-3 NA CAISEPGLSPHEQYF TGTGCCATCAGTGAGCCAGGGTTATCCCCCCACGAGCAGTACTTC
NA TRBJ2-1 TRBV7-2 NA CASSLARGGSYNEQFF TGTGCCAGCAGCTTAGCGCGTGGCGGGTCCTACAATGAGCAGTTCTTC
NA TRBJ2-7 TRBV11-3 NA CASSFRQHYEQYF TGTGCCAGCAGCTTCCGACAGCACTACGAGCAGTACTTC
NA TRBJ2-3 TRBV2 NA CASSEWPLDAEAGAGDTQYF TGTGCCAGCAGTGAATGGCCCCTCGATGCCGAGGCGGGGGCGGGAGATACGCAGTATTTT
NA TRBJ2-2 TRBV4-2 TRBD2 CASSQASGSVGELFF TGTGCCAGCAGCCAAGCTAGCGGGAGTGTCGGGGAGCTGTTTTTT
NA TRBJ1-5 TRBV11-2 NA CASSQAGNQPQHF TGTGCCAGCAGCCAGGCGGGCAATCAGCCCCAGCATTTT
NA TRBJ2-1 TRBV9 NA CASSVADPTFEEQFF TGTGCCAGCAGCGTAGCGGACCCCACTTTTGAAGAGCAGTTCTTC
NA TRBJ2-2 TRBV6-5 TRBD2 CASTQAGDGGELFF TGTGCCAGCACCCAGGCGGGAGATGGCGGGGAGCTGTTTTTT
NA TRBJ1-2 TRBV11-2 NA CASSLGRTPARGYTF TGTGCCAGCAGCTTAGGTAGAACCCCCGCCCGGGGCTACACCTTC
NA TRBJ1-1 TRBV6-1 NA CASSEVSTGSSSNTEAFF TGTGCCAGCAGTGAAGTTTCGACGGGAAGTTCCTCAAACACTGAAGCTTTCTTT
NA TRBJ2-7 TRBV29-1 TRBD1 CSVTPLGAGGSYEQYF TGCAGCGTTACCCCCCTCGGGGCAGGGGGCTCCTACGAGCAGTACTTC
NA TRBJ2-1 TRBV4-1 TRBD1 CASSQSDRGRGNEQFF TGCGCCAGCAGCCAATCTGACAGGGGGCGGGGGAATGAGCAGTTCTTC
NA TRBJ2-5 TRBV6-6 TRBD2 CASSYPGLAGGETQYF TGTGCCAGCAGTTACCCGGGACTAGCGGGAGGAGAGACCCAGTACTTC
NA TRBJ1-5 TRBV28 NA CASSALTGTGNQPQHF TGTGCCAGCAGCGCACTCACAGGGACTGGCAATCAGCCCCAGCATTTT
once TRBJ1-2 TRBV2 TRBD1 CADSQGDGVPAGYTF TGTGCCGACTCACAGGGGGACGGAGTACCCGCTGGCTACACCTTC
NA TRBJ2-1 TRBV27 TRBD2 CASSIAGSYNEQFF TGTGCCAGCAGTATAGCGGGTTCCTACAATGAGCAGTTCTTC
NA TRBJ1-5 TRBV23-1 NA CASSRFGQGKRHQPQHF TGCGCCAGCAGTCGTTTTGGGCAGGGGAAACGTCATCAGCCCCAGCATTTT
once TRBJ2-7 TRBV27 TRBD2 CASSPSSGRALGEQYF TGTGCCAGCAGTCCGTCTAGCGGGAGGGCCCTCGGGGAGCAGTACTTC
NA TRBJ1-4 TRBV9 NA CASSVFGGTNEKLFF TGTGCCAGCAGCGTTTTTGGAGGAACTAATGAAAAACTGTTTTTT
NA TRBJ1-2 TRBV4-1 NA CASSQGDISHYGYTF TGCGCCAGCAGCCAGGGCGATATATCTCACTATGGCTACACCTTC
NA TRBJ2-3 TRBV13 TRBD1 CASSPQGVPDTQYF TGTGCCAGCAGCCCCCAGGGGGTTCCAGATACGCAGTATTTT
NA TRBJ2-5 TRBV9 TRBD2 CASSVVQGGAQYF TGTGCCAGCAGCGTAGTCCAGGGAGGGGCCCAGTACTTC
once TRBJ1-6 TRBV30 TRBD1 CAFSPGTGSSPLHF TGTGCCTTCTCCCCCGGGACAGGGAGTTCACCCCTCCACTTT
NA TRBJ2-7 TRBV6-6 TRBD2 CASSSGGTSGGLGQYF TGTGCCAGCAGTTCAGGGGGGACTAGCGGGGGCCTCGGGCAGTACTTC
NA TRBJ1-2 TRBV19 TRBD1 CASSPGTGWIYYGYTF TGTGCCAGTAGTCCCGGGACAGGGTGGATCTACTATGGCTACACCTTC
NA TRBJ2-1 TRBV27 NA CASSFINIGGSNEQFF TGTGCCAGCAGTTTTATTAACATCGGAGGGTCCAATGAGCAGTTCTTC